This TCR beta chain comes out of a study of blood T cells in healthy people across ages. Study-wide findings and caveats: Researchers said unsorted PBMCs prevented a conclusive naive versus antigen-experienced comparison.

A sample-barcoded 5' primer and a J-beta primer mix were used in a second PCR of about 6 to 12 cycles. TCRdb reprocessed the 5' RACE reads via MiXCR and lists one record per CDR3 protein. The sample holds about 1.4 million distinct CDR3 sequences, approximately 59% seen once. In regard to this clonotype: Its antigen is not known.

The CDR3 is 10 residues long. Germline V gene data show CDR1 as SQVTM and CDR2 as ANQGSEA. Trimming removed 6 bases at V and 8 bases at J, with 10 bases between. The rearrangement links TRBV29-1 to TRBJ1-2; D not resolved. The sample was blood. This TCR was sampled from a man aged 18 to 30 in good health. The CDR3 bases are TGCAGCGTGGATAACCGAGGCTACACCTTC. Its protein is CSVDNRGYTF.